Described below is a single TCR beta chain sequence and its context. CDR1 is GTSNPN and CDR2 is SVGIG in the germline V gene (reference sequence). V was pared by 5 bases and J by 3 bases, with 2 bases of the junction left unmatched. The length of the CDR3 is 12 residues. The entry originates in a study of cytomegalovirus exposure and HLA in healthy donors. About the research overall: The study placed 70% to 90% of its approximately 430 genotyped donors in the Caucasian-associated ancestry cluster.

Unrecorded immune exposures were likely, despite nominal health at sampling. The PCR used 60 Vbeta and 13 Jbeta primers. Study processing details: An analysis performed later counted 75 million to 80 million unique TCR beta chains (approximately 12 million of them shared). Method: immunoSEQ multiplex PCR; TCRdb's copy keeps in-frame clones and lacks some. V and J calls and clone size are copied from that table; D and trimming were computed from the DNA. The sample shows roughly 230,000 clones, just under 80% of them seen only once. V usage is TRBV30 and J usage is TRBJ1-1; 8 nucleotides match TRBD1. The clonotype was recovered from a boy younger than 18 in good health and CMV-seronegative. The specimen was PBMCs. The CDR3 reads CAWEDRDTEAFF. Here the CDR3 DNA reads TGTGCCTGGGAGGACAGGGACACTGAAGCTTTCTTT.